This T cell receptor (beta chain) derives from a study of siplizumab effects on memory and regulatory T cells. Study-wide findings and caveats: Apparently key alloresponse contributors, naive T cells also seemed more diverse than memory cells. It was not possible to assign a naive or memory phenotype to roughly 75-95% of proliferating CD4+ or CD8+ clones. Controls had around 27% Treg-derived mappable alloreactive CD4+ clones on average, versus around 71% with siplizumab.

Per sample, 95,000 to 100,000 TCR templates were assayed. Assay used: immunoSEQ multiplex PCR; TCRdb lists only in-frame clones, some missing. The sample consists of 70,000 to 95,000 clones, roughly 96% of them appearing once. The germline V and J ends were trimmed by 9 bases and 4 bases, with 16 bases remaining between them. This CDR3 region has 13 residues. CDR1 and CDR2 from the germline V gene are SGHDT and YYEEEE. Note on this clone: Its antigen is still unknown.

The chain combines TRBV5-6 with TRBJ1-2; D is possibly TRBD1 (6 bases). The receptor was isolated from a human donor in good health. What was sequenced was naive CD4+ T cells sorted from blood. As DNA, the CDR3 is TGTGCCACCGCCGGGGACATTGCCTATGGCTACACCTTC. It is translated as CATAGDIAYGYTF.